This TCR beta chain was sequenced in a study of blood T cell repertoires in COVID-19. Across the study: Both acute and convalescent COVID-19 samples were obtained from the United States, Italy and Spain. Nucleic acid was either cDNA or gDNA, and it came from T cells, B-cell-depleted T cells, or PBMCs.

Enrolment of Seattle patients took place during active infection, and they were followed longitudinally. Assay used: immunoSEQ multiplex PCR; TCRdb lists only in-frame clones, some missing. The sample shows 140,000 to 150,000 clones, 80% to 90% of them seen only once. Germline V gene lookup returns CDR1 SGHAT and CDR2 FQDESV (reference sequence). The CDR3 sequence is 12 residues long. Comments on this clone: A read error may account for a junction end that differs from germline.

V and J are TRBV11-1 and TRBJ1-2; D perhaps matches TRBD1 (6 bases). This TCR was sampled from an older woman with COVID-19, enrolled during active disease. The sample taken for sequencing was peripheral blood. Here the CDR3 DNA reads TGTGCCAGCAGCTCCGGGGGGGCGTCGAGGTCCTTC. This translates into CASSSGGASRSF.